This TCR beta chain comes out of a study of shared T cell receptors in the human thymus. This clone was seen once. The V gene end was trimmed by 1 base and the J gene end by 7 bases; junction bases not matched to a gene: 7. Germline assignment: CDR1 SGDLS and CDR2 YYNGEE. This CDR3 contains 14 residues. Using immunoSEQ multiplex PCR, the repertoire was profiled, and TCRdb retains in-frame clones only, with some absent. The table has about 380,000 clones, 95% seen once. This chain uses TRBV9 with TRBJ1-1; 7 nucleotides align to TRBD1. This TCR derives from a human donor. Sequencing input: thymocytes. The CDR3 loop is CASSVRQGVNEAFF. CDR3 sequence (DNA): TGTGCCAGCAGCGTACGCCAGGGGGTAAATGAAGCTTTCTTT. The complete variable domain, with remaining parts taken from reference TRBV9 and TRBJ1-1, reads DSGVTQTPKHLITATGQRVTLRCSPRSGDLSVYWYQQSLDQGLQFLIQYYNGEERAKGNILERFSAQQFPDLHSELNLSSLELGDSALYFCASSVRQGVNEAFFGQGTRLTVV.